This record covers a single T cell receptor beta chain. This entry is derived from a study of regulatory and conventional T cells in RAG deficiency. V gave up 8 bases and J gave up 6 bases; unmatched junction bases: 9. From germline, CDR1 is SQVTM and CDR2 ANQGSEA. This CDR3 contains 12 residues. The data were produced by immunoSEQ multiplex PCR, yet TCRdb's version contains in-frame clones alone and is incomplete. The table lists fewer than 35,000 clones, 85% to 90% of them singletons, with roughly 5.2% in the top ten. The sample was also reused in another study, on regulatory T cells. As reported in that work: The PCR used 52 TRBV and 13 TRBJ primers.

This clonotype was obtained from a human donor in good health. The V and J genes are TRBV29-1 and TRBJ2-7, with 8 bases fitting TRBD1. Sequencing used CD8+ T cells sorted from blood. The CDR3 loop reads CSTRQGTGEQYF. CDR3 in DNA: TGCAGCACAAGACAGGGGACGGGCGAGCAGTACTTC.